What follows is one TCR beta chain and its context. The antigen is not known. The data were taken from a study of CD8 T cells in ankylosing spondylitis. General study results and limits: Some motif variants were previously reported in reactive arthritis synovial fluid and blood.

TCRdb redid the calling of the 5' RACE reads with MiXCR, one entry per CDR3 protein. The sample consists of 100,000 to 150,000 distinct CDR3 sequences, approximately 9.9% of them appearing once. Deletions cut 0 bases from V and 6 bases from J, with 9 bases between. The CDR3 has 12 residues. Germline CDR1 reads SQVTM; CDR2 reads ANQGSEA. V usage is TRBV29-1 and J usage is TRBJ2-7; no firm D call. Material: blood, either unsorted or a sorted T cell fraction (not recorded which). The TCR sequence derives from a male donor with ankylosing spondylitis or in good health (not recorded which). CDR3 residues: CSVEEGFGEQYF. CDR3 sequence (DNA): TGCAGCGTTGAAGAGGGTTTTGGCGAGCAGTACTTC.